What follows are 25 T cell receptor beta chains derived from one specimen sequenced in a study of cytomegalovirus exposure and HLA in healthy donors. Here immunoSEQ multiplex PCR was the method, and the copy in TCRdb shows in-frame clones only, minus some. The sample holds 160,000 or so clones, around nine tenths seen once. The sequenced sample consisted of PBMCs. The source is a woman in her 30s in good health and CMV-seronegative.

The chain couples TRBV7-6 to TRBJ2-1; TRBD1 agrees at 8 bases. CDR1 SGHVS and CDR2 FNYEAQ come from the germline V gene. V trimming: 1 base; J trimming: 6 bases; junction bases outside the gene matches: 5. There are 15 residues in the CDR3. DNA of the CDR3: TGTGCCAGCAGCTTAGGTCAGGGGGCGGGCAATGAGCAGTTCTTC. It specifies CASSLGQGAGNEQFF.

J is TRBJ2-3 and V is TRBV7-9, with D unclear. Per germline, CDR1 SEHNR and CDR2 FQNEAQ (reference sequence). The CDR3 is made up of 17 amino acids. Trimming pared 1 base from V and 6 bases from J, leaving 20 bases between. CDR3 bases: TGTGCCAGCAGCTTAGAGGTCCACACAAGTCGAGCGGATACGCAGTATTTT. Translated, it gives CASSLEVHTSRADTQYF.

The rearrangement links TRBV4-2 to TRBJ1-4; 10 bases match TRBD1. This CDR3 spans 15 amino acids. CDR1 is LGHNA, CDR2 YNFKEQ, per germline. J lost 5 bases, V lost 3 bases, and 3 bases had no gene match. CDR3 residues: CASSHPTGGNEKLFF. CDR3 coding DNA: TGTGCCAGCAGCCACCCGACAGGGGGCAATGAAAAACTGTTTTTT.

This clone appeared a single time. V is TRBV7-6 and J is TRBJ1-3; 8 bases are a match to TRBD1. V lost 5 bases, J lost 3 bases, and 6 bases stayed unmatched. Germline CDR1 is SGHVS and CDR2 is FNYEAQ. This CDR3 contains 15 residues. CDR3 nucleotide sequence: TGTGCCAGCAGCCTACAGGGGGAGGATGGAAACACCATATATTTT. Amino acid sequence: CASSLQGEDGNTIYF.

The J gene is TRBJ1-4, the V gene TRBV4-1; 7 bases align to TRBD1. Trimming removed 0 bases from V and 5 bases from J; junction bases left unmatched: 9. CDR3 length equals 17 residues. CDR1 and CDR2 (germline): MGHRA, YSYEKL. Here the CDR3 reads CASSQDVRTGQNEKLFF. The CDR3 DNA is TGCGCCAGCAGCCAAGACGTACGGACAGGACAAAATGAAAAACTGTTTTTT.

The chain recombines TRBV7-9 with TRBJ1-1; 11 nucleotides line up with TRBD1. V trimming: 3 bases; J trimming: 4 bases; junction bases outside the gene matches: 7. The CDR3 runs to 16 residues. Germline assignment: CDR1 SEHNR and CDR2 FQNEAQ (reference sequence). The CDR3 loop reads CASSLGQGDDSTEAFF. The CDR3 coding sequence is TGTGCCAGCAGCTTGGGACAGGGGGATGATAGCACTGAAGCTTTCTTT.

V usage is TRBV7-2 and J usage is TRBJ2-3; D is undetermined. Per the germline V gene, CDR1 is SGHTA and CDR2 is FQGNSA. This CDR3 is 11 amino acids long. The ends were cut back, 5 bases at V and 11 bases at J, with 11 bases in the middle. This CDR3 is CASSPPPMQYF. CDR3 DNA: TGTGCCAGCAGCCCGCCCCCTATGCAGTATTTT.

The gene calls are TRBV6-1 and TRBJ2-7, with 9 bases matching TRBD2. Germline values: CDR1 MNHNS, CDR2 SASEGT. This CDR3 contains 16 residues. The trim removed 2 bases at V and 1 base at J, leaving 6 bases unmatched. The CDR3 loop reads CASSEFVAGASYEQYF. Here the CDR3 DNA reads TGTGCCAGCAGTGAATTTGTAGCGGGGGCATCCTACGAGCAGTACTTC.

This clone was detected only once. V is TRBV12-5 and J is TRBJ2-5; tentative D call: TRBD2 (5 bases). Per germline, CDR1 LGHNT and CDR2 FRNRAP. The CDR3 is 15 residues long. The V end was cut by 3 bases, the J end by 5 bases, with 16 bases between. This chain's CDR3 is CASGLGSSSVETQYF. CDR3 in DNA: TGTGCTAGTGGTTTAGGGAGCAGTTCCGTGGAGACCCAGTACTTC.

In this sample, this clone turned up a few times. V is TRBV4-2 and J is TRBJ2-2; TRBD1 matches at 8 bases. The V gene end was trimmed by 7 bases and the J gene end by 6 bases; junction bases not matched to a gene: 13. The CDR3 covers 16 residues. CDR1 is LGHNA, CDR2 YNFKEQ, per germline. This CDR3 reads CASKSVSGQESGELFF. The CDR3 nucleotides are TGTGCCAGCAAATCGGTGTCGGGACAGGAGTCCGGGGAGCTGTTTTTT.

The chain uses TRBV2 and TRBJ2-3; 7 nucleotides align to TRBD1. The CDR3 spans 14 residues. CDR1 SNHLY and CDR2 FYNNEI come from the germline V gene. Germline trimming cut 5 bases from V and 2 bases from J; bases unmatched to any gene: 4. The CDR3 region is CASSRQGVTDTQYF. The CDR3 nucleotides read TGTGCCAGCAGTCGACAGGGAGTCACAGATACGCAGTATTTT.

V usage is TRBV27 and J usage is TRBJ1-1; the match to TRBD1 covers 8 bases. V lost 5 bases and J lost 1; bases outside the gene matches: 3. Germline CDR1 and CDR2: MNHEY and SMNVEV (reference sequence). This CDR3 comprises 14 residues. The CDR3: CASSPGTGNTEAFF. DNA for the CDR3: TGTGCCAGCAGTCCCGGGACAGGGAACACTGAAGCTTTCTTT.

This chain joins TRBV4-1 and TRBJ1-1; D uncertain. The germline V gene has CDR1 MGHRA and CDR2 YSYEKL. The CDR3 loop spans 17 amino acids. V was pared by 0 bases and J by 5 bases, with 19 bases between. The CDR3 loop is CASSQEVEEELGTEAFF. For the CDR3, the DNA is TGCGCCAGCAGCCAAGAGGTAGAGGAGGAATTGGGGACTGAAGCTTTCTTT.

This rearrangement joins TRBV27 to TRBJ1-6; D is undetermined. V shed 3 bases and J shed 8 bases, with 17 bases lying between them. Germline assignment: CDR1 MNHEY and CDR2 SMNVEV (reference sequence). This CDR3 is built from 16 residues. The CDR3 nucleotides are TGTGCCAGCAGTTTCGCTGCGGGCGGTCCCTATTCACCCCTCCACTTT. Protein sequence: CASSFAAGGPYSPLHF.

The rearrangement uses TRBV7-2 and TRBJ2-4; a possible D gene is TRBD2 (6 bases). Germline CDR1 and CDR2: SGHTA and FQGNSA. This CDR3 region has 13 residues. V was pared by 4 bases and J by 7 bases, with 11 bases between. CDR3 sequence reads: CASSSPRGNIQYF. The DNA of the CDR3 is TGTGCCAGCAGCTCCCCCCGGGGGAACATTCAGTACTTC.

Comment on this clone: This CDR3 is also generated by other DNA sequences in the sample. V and J are TRBV5-1 and TRBJ2-1, with D maybe TRBD2 (5 bases). Germline V gives CDR1 SGHRS, CDR2 YFSETQ. This CDR3 has 14 residues. The V and J ends lost 4 bases and 2 bases respectively, with 10 bases between them. The CDR3 bases are TGCGCCAGCAGCCTCTCCGGGGCCTACAATGAGCAGTTCTTC. This encodes CASSLSGAYNEQFF.

The V gene is TRBV9, the J gene TRBJ1-3; D is uncertain. The CDR3 contains 15 residues. The germline CDR1 and CDR2 sequences are SGDLS and YYNGEE. V lost 4 bases and J lost 3, with 14 bases in between. CDR3 DNA: TGTGCCAGCAGCCCCCGTGGGAGGCTTGGAAACACCATATATTTT. Amino acids: CASSPRGRLGNTIYF.

V and J are TRBV30 and TRBJ2-2, with D perhaps TRBD1 (5 bases). CDR3 length equals 17 residues. The V end lost 0 bases, the J end lost 13 bases, and 27 bases lay between the germline ends. CDR1 and CDR2 (germline): GTSNPN, SVGIG (reference sequence). The CDR3, as DNA: TGTGCCTGGAGTGTAGGATTGGACACGCAAACTTATTTCGGGCTGTTTTTT. It is translated as CAWSVGLDTQTYFGLFF.

V usage is TRBV6-5 and J usage is TRBJ2-7; 10 nucleotides agree with TRBD1. From germline, CDR1 is MNHEY and CDR2 SVGAGI. The V and J ends lost 6 bases and 6 bases, in that order; junction bases with no gene match: 5. This CDR3 contains 13 residues. CDR3 sequence reads: CASREWTGGEQYF. The DNA for the CDR3 is TGTGCCAGCAGGGAATGGACAGGGGGCGAGCAGTACTTC.

V and J are TRBV5-1 and TRBJ2-3; 9 bases match TRBD2. The V and J ends lost 4 bases and 2 bases, in that order; junction bases with no gene match: 5. The CDR3 has 15 residues. Per germline, CDR1 SGHRS and CDR2 YFSETQ. CDR3 region: CASSKVAGDTDTQYF. CDR3 coding DNA: TGCGCCAGCAGCAAAGTAGCGGGAGACACAGATACGCAGTATTTT.

Concerning this clone itself: A read error may account for a junction end that differs from germline. The chain combines TRBV30 with TRBJ1-6, with TRBD1 matching 9 bases. The CDR3 is made up of 11 amino acids. CDR1 is GTSNPN and CDR2 is SVGIG in the germline V gene (reference sequence). CDR3 coding DNA: TGTGCCTGGAGGACAGGGGGGCCCTTCCGCTTT. Translating gives CAWRTGGPFRF.

The V and J genes are TRBV7-8 and TRBJ2-7; 7 bases line up with TRBD2. The germline V gene has CDR1 SGHVS and CDR2 FQNEAQ. This CDR3 spans 18 amino acids. V shed 5 bases and J 2 bases; nucleotides not matched to a gene: 18. As DNA, the CDR3 is TGTGCCAGCAGCGCTCCCCGGGGGGACTCTAAAGATCCCTACGAGCAGTACTTC. It encodes CASSAPRGDSKDPYEQYF.

The V call is TRBV2, the J call TRBJ1-3, with 11 bases that match TRBD1. The CDR3 spans 14 residues. Germline V gives CDR1 SNHLY, CDR2 FYNNEI. V lost 5 bases to trimming and J lost 13 bases; unmatched junction nucleotides: 10. The CDR3 is CASSMDRGRRGIYF. CDR3 in DNA: TGTGCCAGCAGTATGGACAGGGGGCGCAGAGGGATATATTTT.

V is TRBV7-9 and J is TRBJ1-6; the D gene is possibly TRBD1 (6 bases). This CDR3 spans 16 amino acids. Germline CDR1 reads SEHNR; CDR2 reads FQNEAQ (reference sequence). V lost 5 bases and J 0 bases, leaving 11 bases between the germline ends. Written as DNA, the CDR3 is TGTGCCAGCAGCAGGGGGGGGAGCTCCTATAATTCACCCCTCCACTTT. Protein product: CASSRGGSSYNSPLHF. The complete variable domain, with remaining parts taken from reference TRBV7-9 and TRBJ1-6, reads DTGVSQNPRHKITKRGQNVTFRCDPISEHNRLYWYRQTLGQGPEFLTYFQNEAQLEKSRLLSDRFSAERPKGSFSTLEIQRTEQGDSAMYLCASSRGGSSYNSPLHFGNGTRLTVT.

This clone came up a few times. V is TRBV27 and J is TRBJ2-1; 8 bases agree with TRBD2. The CDR3 extends over 17 amino acids. The V segment lost 5 bases and the J segment 4 bases; nucleotides outside the gene matches: 13. Germline V gives CDR1 MNHEY, CDR2 SMNVEV (reference sequence). The CDR3 DNA reads as TGTGCCAGCAGTCCCAACCCTGCGGGGGGAGCTTACAATGAGCAGTTCTTC. Encoded protein: CASSPNPAGGAYNEQFF.